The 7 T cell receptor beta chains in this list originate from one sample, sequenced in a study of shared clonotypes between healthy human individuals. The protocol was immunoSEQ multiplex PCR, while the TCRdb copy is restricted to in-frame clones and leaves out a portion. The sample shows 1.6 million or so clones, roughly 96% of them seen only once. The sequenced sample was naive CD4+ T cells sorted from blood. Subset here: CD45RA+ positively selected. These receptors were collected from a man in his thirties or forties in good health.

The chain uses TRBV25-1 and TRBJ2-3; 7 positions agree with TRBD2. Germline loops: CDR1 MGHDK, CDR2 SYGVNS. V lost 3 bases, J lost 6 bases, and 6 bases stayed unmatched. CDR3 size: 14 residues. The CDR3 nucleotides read TGTGCCAGCAGTGATTCGGGAGGAGGGGATACGCAGTATTTT. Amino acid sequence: CASSDSGGGDTQYF. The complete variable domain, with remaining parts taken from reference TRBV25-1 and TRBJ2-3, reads EADIYQTPRYLVIGTGKKITLECSQTMGHDKMYWYQQDPGMELHLIHYSYGVNSTEKGDLSSESTVSRIRTEHFPLTLESARPSHTSQYLCASSDSGGGDTQYFGPGTRLTVL.

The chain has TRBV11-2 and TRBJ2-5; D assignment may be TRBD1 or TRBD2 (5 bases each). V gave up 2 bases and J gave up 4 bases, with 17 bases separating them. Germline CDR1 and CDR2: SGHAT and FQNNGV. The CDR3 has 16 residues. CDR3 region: CASSLRASGRGETQYF. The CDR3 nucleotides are TGTGCCAGCAGCTTAAGGGCCTCGGGGCGCGGAGAGACCCAGTACTTC.

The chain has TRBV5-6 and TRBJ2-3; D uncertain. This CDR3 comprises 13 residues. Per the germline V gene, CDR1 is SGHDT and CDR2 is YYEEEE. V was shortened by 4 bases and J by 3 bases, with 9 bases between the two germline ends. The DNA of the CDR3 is TGTGCCAGCAGCCACGCTGGAACAGATACGCAGTATTTT. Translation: CASSHAGTDTQYF.

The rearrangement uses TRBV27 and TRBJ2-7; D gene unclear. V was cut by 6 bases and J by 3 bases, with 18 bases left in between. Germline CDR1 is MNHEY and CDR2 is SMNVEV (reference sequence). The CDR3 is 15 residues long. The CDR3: CASSKTGSPHYEQYF. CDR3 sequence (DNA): TGTGCCAGCAGCAAAACCGGGTCCCCCCACTACGAGCAGTACTTC.

DNA of the CDR3: TGTGCCAGCAGTAAGGGACAGGGTGTTGAAAAACTGTTTTTT. Translation gives CASSKGQGVEKLFF. The chain carries TRBV25-1 and TRBJ1-4; 9 bases match TRBD1. CDR1 is MGHDK and CDR2 is SYGVNS in the germline V gene. The CDR3 spans 14 residues. The V gene end was trimmed by 5 bases and the J gene end by 7 bases; junction bases not matched to a gene: 5.

As DNA, the CDR3 is TGTGCCAGCAGCCCAGGACCGGGACTAGCGGGAGAAGAGACCCAGTACTTC. Residues: CASSPGPGLAGEETQYF. The chain combines TRBV5-4 with TRBJ2-5; 14 bases are shared with TRBD2. Trimming at V came to 4 bases and at J to 3 bases, leaving 8 bases not matched to a gene. Germline V gene data show CDR1 as SGHNT and CDR2 as YYREEE (reference sequence). This CDR3 contains 17 residues.

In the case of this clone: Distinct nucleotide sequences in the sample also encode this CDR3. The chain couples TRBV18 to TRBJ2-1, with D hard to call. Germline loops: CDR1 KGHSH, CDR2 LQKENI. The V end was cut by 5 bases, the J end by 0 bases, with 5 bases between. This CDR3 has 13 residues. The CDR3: CASSSSSYNEQFF. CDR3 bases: TGTGCCAGCTCATCTAGCTCCTACAATGAGCAGTTCTTC.